Given below is one T cell receptor (beta chain) in context. Its antigen is undetermined. Sequence at one end of the junction differs from germline and may be a read error. The PCR contained 60 Vbeta and 13 Jbeta primers. Clones were sequenced by immunoSEQ multiplex PCR, and TCRdb holds only the in-frame ones, with some missing. The sample has about 130,000 clones, over 60% seen once. The data stem from a study of cytomegalovirus exposure and HLA in healthy donors. Germline V CDR1 and CDR2: MDHEN, SYDVKM. The CDR3 is 12 residues long. Whole-study findings and limits: Per a prior analysis, the majority of TCR beta V segments were productive roughly 87% or roughly 30% of the time.

Material: PBMCs. The V gene is TRBV28, the J gene TRBJ2-7; D is unclear. The sequence was collected from a human donor in good health. The DNA for the CDR3 is TGTGTCAGCAGTTATTACTCCTACGAGCAGTACTTC. Protein product: CVSSYYSYEQYF.